This entry is about one T cell receptor beta chain. These data are taken from a study of technical replicates of blood from a handful of donors. The table came from immunoSEQ multiplex PCR; TCRdb's copy has only in-frame clones and leaves some out. The repertoire holds about 79,000 clones, approximately 94% seen once, with roughly 0.26% in the top ten. The length of the CDR3 is 13 residues. Germline V lookup: CDR1 SGHKS, CDR2 YYEKEE (reference sequence). The V and J ends lost 5 bases and 7 bases respectively, with 12 bases between them. This TCR was sampled from a human donor in good health. This chain joins TRBV5-5 and TRBJ1-4; D remains unclear. Sequencing was performed on T cells isolated from PBMCs. Here the CDR3 DNA reads TGTGCCAGCAGGTTGCTTTTGAGTGAAAAACTGTTTTTT. Its translation: CASRLLLSEKLFF.